The clone carrying this T cell receptor beta chain was seen a few times. The data belong to a study of cytomegalovirus exposure and HLA in healthy donors. The CDR3 length is 14 residues. Germline V lookup: CDR1 MDHEN, CDR2 SYDVKM. V gave up 7 bases and J gave up 3 bases, with 15 bases separating them. With 60 Vbeta and 13 Jbeta primers, the PCR was carried out. Repertoires were generated with immunoSEQ multiplex PCR, while TCRdb's copy carries only in-frame clones and drops some. The repertoire holds about 120,000 clones, with 70% to 90% as singletons. V and J are TRBV28 and TRBJ1-1; D perhaps matches TRBD1 (6 bases). This TCR was sampled from a man between 18 and 29 years old in good health and CMV-seropositive. The sequenced sample was PBMCs. CDR3 bases: TGTGCCAGCAATCCTACAGGGCGTTACACTGAAGCTTTCTTT. Translating it yields CASNPTGRYTEAFF.